Included here is one T cell receptor beta chain sequence, with context. Profiled with immunoSEQ multiplex PCR; TCRdb holds only in-frame clones, not every one. Of some 2,100,000 clones in the sample, nearly 97% were seen once. This record comes from a study of shared clonotypes between healthy human individuals. Sequenced input: naive CD4+ T cells sorted from blood. As for subset: CD45RA+ positively selected. This TCR derives from a man in his late teens or twenties in good health.

CDR3: CASSSQSLGEKLFF. DNA of the CDR3: TGTGCCAGCAGCTCCCAATCCCTGGGCGAAAAACTGTTTTTT. The chain joins TRBV7-2 to TRBJ1-4; D gene ambiguous. CDR3 size: 14 residues. The V end lost 4 bases, the J end lost 8 bases, and 14 bases lay between the germline ends. Germline V CDR1 and CDR2: SGHTA, FQGNSA.